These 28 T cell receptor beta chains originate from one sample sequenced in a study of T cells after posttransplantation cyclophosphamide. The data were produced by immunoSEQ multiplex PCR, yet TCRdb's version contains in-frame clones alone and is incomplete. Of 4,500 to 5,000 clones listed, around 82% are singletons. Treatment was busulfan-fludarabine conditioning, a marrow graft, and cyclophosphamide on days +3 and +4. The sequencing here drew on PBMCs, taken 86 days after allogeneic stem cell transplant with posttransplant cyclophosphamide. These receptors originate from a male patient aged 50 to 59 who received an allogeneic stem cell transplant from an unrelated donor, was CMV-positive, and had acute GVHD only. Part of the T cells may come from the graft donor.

Here the CDR3 DNA reads TGTGCCAGCAGCCCAAGTTCCGGGACAGAAGCTTTCTTT. It yields the protein CASSPSSGTEAFF. This chain uses TRBV4-2 with TRBJ1-1; TRBD1 might be the D (6 bases). Deletions cut 4 bases from V and 8 bases from J, with 14 bases between. The germline V gene has CDR1 LGHNA and CDR2 YNFKEQ. This CDR3 spans 13 amino acids.

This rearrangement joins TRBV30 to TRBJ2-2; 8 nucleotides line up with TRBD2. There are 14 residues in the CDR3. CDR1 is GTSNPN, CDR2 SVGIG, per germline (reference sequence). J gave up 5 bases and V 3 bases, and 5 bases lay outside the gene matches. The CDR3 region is CAWRKAGVTGELFF. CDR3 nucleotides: TGTGCCTGGAGAAAAGCGGGGGTAACCGGGGAGCTGTTTTTT.

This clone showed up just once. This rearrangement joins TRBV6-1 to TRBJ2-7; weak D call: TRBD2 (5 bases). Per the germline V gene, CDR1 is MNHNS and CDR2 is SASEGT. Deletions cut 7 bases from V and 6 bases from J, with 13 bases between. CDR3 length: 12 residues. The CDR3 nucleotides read TGTGCCAGCATCGACTACCTTTCCGAGCAGTACTTC. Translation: CASIDYLSEQYF.

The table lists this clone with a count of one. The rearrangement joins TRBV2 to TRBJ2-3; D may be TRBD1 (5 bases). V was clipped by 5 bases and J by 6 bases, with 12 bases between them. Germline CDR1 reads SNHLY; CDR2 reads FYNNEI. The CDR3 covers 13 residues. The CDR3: CASSLKGWDTQYF. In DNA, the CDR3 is TGTGCCAGCAGTTTAAAGGGGTGGGATACGCAGTATTTT.

The CDR3 sequence: CAISEFGQASGANVLTF. The CDR3 nucleotides are TGTGCCATCAGTGAGTTCGGACAGGCCTCTGGGGCCAACGTCCTGACTTTC. This chain connects TRBV10-3 to TRBJ2-6, with TRBD1 matching 7 bases. The germline CDR1 and CDR2 sequences are ENHRY and SYGVKD. This CDR3 comprises 17 residues. J was trimmed by 0 bases and V by 1 base; bases with no gene match: 3.

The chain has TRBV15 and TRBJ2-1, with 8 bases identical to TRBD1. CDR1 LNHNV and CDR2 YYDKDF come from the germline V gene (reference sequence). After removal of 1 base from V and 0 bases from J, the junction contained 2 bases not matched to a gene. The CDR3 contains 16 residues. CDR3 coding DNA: TGTGCCACCAGCAGAGGACAGGGGCTCTCCTACAATGAGCAGTTCTTC. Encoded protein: CATSRGQGLSYNEQFF.

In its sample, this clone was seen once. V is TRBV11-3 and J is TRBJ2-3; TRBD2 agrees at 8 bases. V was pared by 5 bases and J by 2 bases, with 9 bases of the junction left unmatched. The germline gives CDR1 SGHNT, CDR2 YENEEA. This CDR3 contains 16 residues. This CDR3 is CASSPGGGPPTDTQYF. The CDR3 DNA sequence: TGTGCCAGCAGCCCAGGCGGGGGGCCCCCCACAGATACGCAGTATTTT. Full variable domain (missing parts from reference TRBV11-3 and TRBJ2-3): EAGVVQSPRYKIIEKKQPVAFWCNPISGHNTLYWYLQNLGQGPELLIRYENEEAVDDSQLPKDRFSAERLKGVDSTLKIQPAELGDSAVYLCASSPGGGPPTDTQYFGPGTRLTVL.

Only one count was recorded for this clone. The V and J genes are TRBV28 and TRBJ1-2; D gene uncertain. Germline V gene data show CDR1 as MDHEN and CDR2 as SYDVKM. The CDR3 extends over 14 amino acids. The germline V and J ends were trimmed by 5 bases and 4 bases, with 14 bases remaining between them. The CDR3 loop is CASSPSSSGYGYTF. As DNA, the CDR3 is TGTGCCAGCAGTCCGTCTTCGTCGGGCTATGGCTACACCTTC.

The CDR3 coding sequence is TGTGCCAGTAGCCCCTATCTCTCGGAGACCCAGTACTTC. Amino acids: CASSPYLSETQYF. This chain connects TRBV19 to TRBJ2-5; D is uncertain. V gave up 6 bases and J gave up 5 bases, with 13 bases separating them. CDR1 LNHDA and CDR2 SQIVND come from the germline V gene (reference sequence). This CDR3 contains 13 residues.

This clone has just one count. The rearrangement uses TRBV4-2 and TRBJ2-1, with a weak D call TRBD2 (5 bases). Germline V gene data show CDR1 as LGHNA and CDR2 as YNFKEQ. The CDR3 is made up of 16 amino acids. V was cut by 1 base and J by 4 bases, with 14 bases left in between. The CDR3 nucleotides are TGTGCCAGCAGCCAAGTTGGGGAGCCGACATACAATGAGCAGTTCTTC. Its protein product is CASSQVGEPTYNEQFF.

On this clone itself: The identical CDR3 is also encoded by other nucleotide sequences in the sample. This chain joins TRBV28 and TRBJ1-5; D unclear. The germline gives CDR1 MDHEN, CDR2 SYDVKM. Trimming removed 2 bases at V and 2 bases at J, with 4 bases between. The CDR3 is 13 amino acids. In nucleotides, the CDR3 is TGTGCCAGCAGTTTAGCGGGCAATCAGCCCCAGCATTTT. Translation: CASSLAGNQPQHF.

CDR3 nucleotides: TGTGCCAGCAGCTTAACGCGGGACAGGGATGGCTACACCTTC. It is translated as CASSLTRDRDGYTF. J is TRBJ1-2 and V is TRBV7-3; TRBD1 agrees at 9 bases. The CDR3 is made up of 14 amino acids. Looked up from germline, CDR1 is SGHTA and CDR2 is FQGTGA. V was clipped by 0 bases and J by 6 bases; unmatched bases: 2.

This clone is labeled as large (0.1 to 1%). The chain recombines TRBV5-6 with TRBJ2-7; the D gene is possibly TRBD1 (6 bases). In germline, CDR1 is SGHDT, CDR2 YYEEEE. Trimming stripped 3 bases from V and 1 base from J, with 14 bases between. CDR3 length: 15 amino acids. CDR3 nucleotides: TGTGCCAGCAGCTCACTCCAACAGGGTTCCTACGAGCAGTACTTC. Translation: CASSSLQQGSYEQYF.

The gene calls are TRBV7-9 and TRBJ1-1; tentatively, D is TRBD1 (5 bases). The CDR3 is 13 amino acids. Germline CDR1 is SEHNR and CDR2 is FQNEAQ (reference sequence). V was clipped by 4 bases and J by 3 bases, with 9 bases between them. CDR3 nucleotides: TGTGCCAGCAGCTCCACAGGTTACACTGAAGCTTTCTTT. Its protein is CASSSTGYTEAFF.

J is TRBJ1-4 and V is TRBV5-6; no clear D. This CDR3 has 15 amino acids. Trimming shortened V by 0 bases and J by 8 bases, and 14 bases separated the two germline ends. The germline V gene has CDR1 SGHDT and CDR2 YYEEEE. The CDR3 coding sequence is TGTGCCAGCAGCTTGGGATACGTGTCTCGGGAAAAACTGTTTTTT. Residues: CASSLGYVSREKLFF.

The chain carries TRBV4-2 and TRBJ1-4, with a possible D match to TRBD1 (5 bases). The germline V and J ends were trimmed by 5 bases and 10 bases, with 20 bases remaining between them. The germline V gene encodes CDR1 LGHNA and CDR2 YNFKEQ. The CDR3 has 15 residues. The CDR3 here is CASSNPGDPARKLFF. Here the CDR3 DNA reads TGTGCCAGCAGCAATCCGGGGGATCCCGCGAGAAAACTGTTTTTT.

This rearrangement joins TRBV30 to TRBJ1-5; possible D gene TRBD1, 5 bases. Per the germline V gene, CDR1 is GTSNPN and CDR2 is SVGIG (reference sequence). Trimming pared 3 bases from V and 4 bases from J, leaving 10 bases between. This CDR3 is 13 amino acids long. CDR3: CAWSADRNQPQHF. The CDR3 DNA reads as TGTGCCTGGAGCGCAGACAGAAATCAGCCCCAGCATTTT.

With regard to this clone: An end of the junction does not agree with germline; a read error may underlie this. CDR3 coding DNA: TGTGCCAGCAGCCTAGCCGGGACCTACAATGAGCAGTTCTTC. Residues: CASSLAGTYNEQFF. This chain uses TRBV7-6 with TRBJ2-1; possible D gene TRBD2, 5 bases. The CDR3 has 14 residues. Germline V gene data show CDR1 as SGHVS and CDR2 as FNYEAQ.

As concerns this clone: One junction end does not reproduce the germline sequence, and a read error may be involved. The CDR3 sequence: CASSLAGNKPVF. The CDR3 coding sequence is TGTGCCAGCAGCCTCGCGGGAAACAAGCCCGTTTTT. The chain joins TRBV7-9 to TRBJ1-4; D ambiguous. There are 12 residues in the CDR3. CDR1 and CDR2 from the germline V gene are SEHNR and FQNEAQ (reference sequence). The full variable domain, completed using reference TRBV7-9 and TRBJ1-4, is DTGVSQNPRHKITKRGQNVTFRCDPISEHNRLYWYRQTLGQGPEFLTYFQNEAQLEKSRLLSDRFSAERPKGSFSTLEIQRTEQGDSAMYLCASSLAGNKPVFGSGTQLSVL.

The CDR3 reads CASSSNKQETQYF. CDR3 bases: TGTGCCAGCAGCTCCAACAAACAAGAGACCCAGTACTTC. The chain combines TRBV7-8 with TRBJ2-5; D gene uncertain. Germline CDR1 SGHVS, CDR2 FQNEAQ. V lost 4 bases, J lost 2 bases, and 8 bases lay in between. The CDR3 runs to 13 residues.

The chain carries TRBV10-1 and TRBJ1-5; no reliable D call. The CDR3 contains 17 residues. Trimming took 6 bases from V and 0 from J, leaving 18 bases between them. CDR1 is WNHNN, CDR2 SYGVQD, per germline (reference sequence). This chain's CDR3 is CASSGDTTTYSNQPQHF. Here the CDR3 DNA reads TGCGCCAGCAGCGGTGACACCACAACCTATAGCAATCAGCCCCAGCATTTT.

The CDR3 DNA is TGTGCCATCAGTGACGGACAGCTCTGGTATGGCTACACCTTC. It translates to CAISDGQLWYGYTF. The chain links TRBV10-3 to TRBJ1-2; the D gene is possibly TRBD1 (6 bases). V shed 3 bases and J shed 5 bases, with 13 bases lying between them. This CDR3 comprises 14 residues. Germline V CDR1 and CDR2: ENHRY, SYGVKD.

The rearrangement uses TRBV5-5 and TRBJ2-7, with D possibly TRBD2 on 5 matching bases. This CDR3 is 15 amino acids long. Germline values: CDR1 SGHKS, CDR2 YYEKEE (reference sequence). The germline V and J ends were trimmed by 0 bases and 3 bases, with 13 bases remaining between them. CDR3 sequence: CASSLDMGGYYEQYF. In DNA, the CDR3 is TGTGCCAGCAGCTTGGACATGGGCGGGTACTACGAGCAGTACTTC.

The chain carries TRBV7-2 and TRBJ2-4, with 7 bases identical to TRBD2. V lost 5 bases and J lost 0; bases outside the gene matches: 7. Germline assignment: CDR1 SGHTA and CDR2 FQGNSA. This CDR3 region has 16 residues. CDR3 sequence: CASSPPRGRAKNIQYF. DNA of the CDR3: TGTGCCAGCAGCCCTCCGCGGGGGAGAGCCAAAAACATTCAGTACTTC.

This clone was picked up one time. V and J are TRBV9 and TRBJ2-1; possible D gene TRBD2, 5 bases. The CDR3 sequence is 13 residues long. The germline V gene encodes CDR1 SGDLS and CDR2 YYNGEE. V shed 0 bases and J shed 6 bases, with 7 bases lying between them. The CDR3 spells CASSVEAGNEQFF. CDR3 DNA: TGTGCCAGCAGCGTAGAGGCGGGCAATGAGCAGTTCTTC.

CDR3 nucleotides: TGTGCCAGTAGTACCCGACAGGGAAGAAGGACTGAAGCTTTCTTT. The encoded protein is CASSTRQGRRTEAFF. The chain employs TRBV19 and TRBJ1-1; 7 bases agree with TRBD1. CDR1 and CDR2 (germline): LNHDA, SQIVND (reference sequence). The CDR3 has 15 amino acids. Trimming at V came to 4 bases and at J to 5 bases, leaving 10 bases not matched to a gene.

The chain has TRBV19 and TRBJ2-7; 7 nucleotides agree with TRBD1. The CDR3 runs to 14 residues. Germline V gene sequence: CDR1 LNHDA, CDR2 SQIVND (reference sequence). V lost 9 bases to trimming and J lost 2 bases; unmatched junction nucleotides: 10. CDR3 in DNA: TGTGCCAGCAGAGGCCGGGACAGAGCCTACGAGCAGTACTTC. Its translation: CASRGRDRAYEQYF.

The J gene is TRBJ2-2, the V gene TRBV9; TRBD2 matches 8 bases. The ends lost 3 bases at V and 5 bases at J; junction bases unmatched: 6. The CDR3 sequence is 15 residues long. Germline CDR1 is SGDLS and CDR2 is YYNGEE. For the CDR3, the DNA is TGTGCCAGCAGCGCGGGACTAGGCTTTACCGGGGAGCTGTTTTTT. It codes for CASSAGLGFTGELFF.